Following are 25 T cell receptor beta chains from one sample sequenced in a study of graft-versus-host responses after intestinal transplantation. Clones were read by immunoSEQ multiplex PCR, and TCRdb kept only the in-frame ones, dropping some. The top ten clones hold 9.9% of a sample with approximately 10,000 clones, roughly 90% of them seen once. This specimen was PBMCs, taken 242 days after intestinal transplant. These receptors all come from a human patient who received an intestinal transplant, so some T cells may come from the graft donor.

V is TRBV2 and J is TRBJ2-7; TRBD2 matches 10 bases. The J segment lost 3 bases and the V segment lost 0 bases, leaving 8 bases of the junction unmatched. The CDR3 spans 17 residues. Germline-derived CDR1 and CDR2 are SNHLY and FYNNEI. CDR3 in DNA: TGTGCCAGCAGTGAAGCGGGCAAGACTAGCGGGTACTACGAGCAGTACTTC. This codes for CASSEAGKTSGYYEQYF.

This chain joins TRBV12-5 and TRBJ2-7, with 15 nucleotides matching TRBD2. The CDR3 spans 21 residues. Looked up from germline, CDR1 is LGHNT and CDR2 is FRNRAP. The ends lost 1 base at V and 0 bases at J; junction bases unmatched: 13. The CDR3 nucleotides read TGTGCTAGTGGTTTGGCTCAAACCGGGACTAGCGGGAGGATCAGCTCCTACGAGCAGTACTTC. This codes for CASGLAQTGTSGRISSYEQYF. The variable domain in full, completed from reference TRBV12-5 and TRBJ2-7, reads DARVTQTPRHKVTEMGQEVTMRCQPILGHNTVFWYRQTMMQGLELLAYFRNRAPLDDSGMPKDRFSAEMPDATLATLKIQPSEPRDSAVYFCASGLAQTGTSGRISSYEQYFGPGTRLTVT.

The rearrangement uses TRBV28 and TRBJ2-2; weak D call: TRBD2 (6 bases). The CDR3 has 14 amino acids. Germline CDR1 is MDHEN and CDR2 is SYDVKM. The V gene lost 7 bases and the J gene lost 5 bases, with 14 bases spanning the gap. CDR3: CASTILAVTGELFF. The CDR3 bases are TGTGCCAGCACTATCTTAGCGGTTACCGGGGAGCTGTTTTTT.

V usage is TRBV19 and J usage is TRBJ2-5; D gene unclear. The CDR3 spans 15 residues. V lost 3 bases and J lost 2, with 13 bases in between. CDR1 and CDR2 (germline): LNHDA, SQIVND (reference sequence). CDR3 coding DNA: TGTGCCAGTAGTATGAGAACGAGCCAACAAGAGACCCAGTACTTC. It is translated as CASSMRTSQQETQYF.

The rearrangement joins TRBV18 to TRBJ2-3; tentative D call: TRBD1 (5 bases). Germline CDR1 is KGHSH and CDR2 is LQKENI. V lost 4 bases, J lost 5 bases, and 10 bases lay in between. This CDR3 spans 13 amino acids. The CDR3, as DNA: TGTGCCAGCTCACAGGGGTTGGGAGATACGCAGTATTTT. Protein: CASSQGLGDTQYF.

The chain employs TRBV27 and TRBJ2-1, with TRBD1 matching 7 bases. This CDR3 region has 14 residues. V trimming: 0 bases; J trimming: 6 bases; junction bases outside the gene matches: 2. CDR1 is MNHEY and CDR2 is SMNVEV in the germline V gene (reference sequence). The CDR3 reads CASSLSPGGNEQFF. As DNA, the CDR3 is TGTGCCAGCAGTTTATCCCCAGGGGGCAATGAGCAGTTCTTC.

CDR3 sequence reads: CASSVPPSGVLKNSPLHF. CDR3 nucleotides: TGCGCCAGCAGTGTGCCCCCATCGGGGGTCCTCAAAAATTCACCCCTCCACTTT. The V call is TRBV10-2, the J call TRBJ1-6; D perhaps matches TRBD1 (5 bases). Deletions cut 4 bases from V and 7 bases from J, with 23 bases between. The germline gives CDR1 WSHSY, CDR2 SAAADI. The CDR3 is made up of 18 amino acids.

The chain has TRBV4-1 and TRBJ2-5; no definite D call. Germline-derived CDR1 and CDR2 are MGHRA and YSYEKL. This CDR3 region has 14 residues. V was cut by 4 bases and J by 4 bases, with 13 bases left in between. CDR3 protein: CASSLFTPGETQYF. The CDR3, as DNA: TGCGCCAGCAGCCTTTTTACACCCGGAGAGACCCAGTACTTC.

V gene TRBV12-5 combines with J gene TRBJ2-1; 12 bases match TRBD2. CDR3 length: 15 amino acids. The trim removed 7 bases at V and 6 bases at J, leaving 7 bases unmatched. Germline V gene data show CDR1 as LGHNT and CDR2 as FRNRAP. The CDR3 coding sequence is TGTGCTAGTGCCAAACTAGCGGGAGGCCCCAATGAGCAGTTCTTC. Encoded protein: CASAKLAGGPNEQFF.

The V call is TRBV23-1, the J call TRBJ1-5, with a weak D call TRBD1 (5 bases). TRBV23-1 is identified as an open reading frame with a role that is uncertain. V lost 0 bases to trimming and J lost 2 bases, with 11 bases between them. The CDR3 consists of 16 residues. In nucleotides, the CDR3 is TGCGCCAGCAGTCAATCGATGGGGCTAGGCAATCAGCCCCAGCATTTT. Residues: CASSQSMGLGNQPQHF.

CDR3 residues: CASSLGERATGELFF. CDR3 sequence (DNA): TGTGCCAGCAGCTTGGGCGAGCGGGCCACCGGGGAGCTGTTTTTT. The chain links TRBV5-7 to TRBJ2-2; D perhaps matches TRBD2 (6 bases). TRBV5-7 is given ORF status, its function remaining uncertain. The CDR3 has 15 amino acids. The ends were cut back, 0 bases at V and 4 bases at J, with 10 bases in the middle.

This clone appeared once. This sequence joins TRBV19 and TRBJ1-1, with D perhaps TRBD1 (6 bases). V lost 5 bases and J lost 10, with 14 bases in between. CDR3 length: 12 amino acids. Germline V gene sequence: CDR1 LNHDA, CDR2 SQIVND (reference sequence). The CDR3 protein is CASSPAQGSAFF. The CDR3 bases are TGTGCCAGTAGTCCCGCCCAGGGGTCAGCTTTCTTT.

The chain is built from TRBV5-1 and TRBJ1-2, with a weak D call TRBD1 (5 bases). CDR3 size: 13 residues. Germline V lookup: CDR1 SGHRS, CDR2 YFSETQ. The V end lost 8 bases, the J end lost 5 bases, and 16 bases lay between the germline ends. The CDR3 DNA is TGCGCCAGATCTCCGGGACGGTTGTATGGCTACACCTTC. Translation gives CARSPGRLYGYTF.

This clone was seen a single time. The chain combines TRBV6-5 with TRBJ2-7, with 7 bases fitting TRBD2. Germline trimming cut 0 bases from V and 4 bases from J; bases unmatched to any gene: 3. This CDR3 has 14 amino acids. Germline V CDR1 and CDR2: MNHEY, SVGAGI. CDR3 sequence (DNA): TGTGCCAGCAGTTACTCAGGGGAGGGGTACGAGCAGTACTTC. This encodes CASSYSGEGYEQYF.

This chain joins TRBV4-2 and TRBJ2-5; the match to TRBD2 covers 10 bases. The V gene end was trimmed by 1 base and the J gene end by 2 bases; junction bases not matched to a gene: 4. The CDR3 has 16 residues. From germline, CDR1 is LGHNA and CDR2 YNFKEQ. The DNA for the CDR3 is TGTGCCAGCAGCCAAGCCCTAGCGGGAGCTCAAGAGACCCAGTACTTC. This codes for CASSQALAGAQETQYF.

The CDR3 loop reads CASSQDEGLSSYNEQFF. The CDR3 DNA follows: TGCGCCAGCAGCCAAGACGAGGGCCTAAGCTCCTACAATGAGCAGTTCTTC. The rearrangement uses TRBV4-3 and TRBJ2-1; D perhaps matches TRBD2 (5 bases). V lost 0 bases, J lost 0 bases, and 12 bases lay in between. Germline V gene sequence: CDR1 LGHNA, CDR2 YSLEER. The CDR3 extends over 17 amino acids.

This clone was observed a few times. The chain uses TRBV4-2 and TRBJ1-5; 7 nucleotides line up with TRBD1. The V gene's germline CDR1 is LGHNA and CDR2 YNFKEQ. The CDR3 covers 15 residues. Trimming took 0 bases from V and 7 from J; bases not matched to a gene: 6. The CDR3 DNA reads TGTGCCAGCAGCCAAGATTGGGGACAGAGACAGCCCCAGCATTTT. This gives the protein CASSQDWGQRQPQHF.

This sequence joins TRBV11-3 and TRBJ2-2, with D tentatively TRBD1 or TRBD2 (5 bases each). V was cut by 5 bases and J by 8 bases, with 12 bases left in between. Germline CDR1 SGHNT, CDR2 YENEEA. CDR3 length: 13 amino acids. For the CDR3, the DNA is TGTGCCAGCAGCCCTGGGACGAGGGGGGAGCTGTTTTTT. Protein sequence: CASSPGTRGELFF.

This clone appeared a few times. The same CDR3 is also encoded by other DNA sequences in this sample. The rearrangement joins TRBV11-2 to TRBJ2-7; perhaps TRBD1 as D (5 bases). Trimming removed 3 bases at V and 2 bases at J, with 17 bases between. The CDR3 has 16 amino acids. Germline values: CDR1 SGHAT, CDR2 FQNNGV. This CDR3 is CASSFTVIGRAYEQYF. For the CDR3, the DNA is TGTGCCAGCAGCTTCACCGTGATTGGCAGGGCCTACGAGCAGTACTTC.

V is TRBV30 and J is TRBJ2-7, with 9 bases identical to TRBD2. V shed 3 bases and J 0 bases; nucleotides not matched to a gene: 9. This CDR3 has 16 residues. Germline assignment: CDR1 GTSNPN and CDR2 SVGIG (reference sequence). Here the CDR3 reads CAWSQGTSIRSYEQYF. The CDR3 bases are TGTGCCTGGAGCCAGGGGACTAGCATCCGCTCCTACGAGCAGTACTTC.

The chain links TRBV9 to TRBJ2-5, with D perhaps TRBD1 (6 bases). The V and J ends lost 0 bases and 4 bases respectively, with 16 bases between them. In germline, CDR1 is SGDLS, CDR2 YYNGEE. The CDR3 has 16 amino acids. The CDR3 is CASSVVGTRERETQYF. The CDR3 DNA follows: TGTGCCAGCAGCGTAGTGGGGACACGAGAGCGAGAGACCCAGTACTTC.

CDR3 amino acids: CAIGGTGWYEQYF. The CDR3 region has the DNA TGTGCCATCGGCGGGACAGGGTGGTACGAGCAGTACTTC. The chain uses TRBV10-3 and TRBJ2-7; 9 bases line up with TRBD1. Losses at the gene ends were 8 bases for V and 4 bases for J; bases not matched to a gene: 6. Per germline, CDR1 ENHRY and CDR2 SYGVKD. This CDR3 has 13 residues.

J is TRBJ1-3 and V is TRBV5-1, with D uncertain. Germline CDR1 and CDR2: SGHRS and YFSETQ. Trimming pared 2 bases from V and 3 bases from J, leaving 9 bases between. This CDR3 comprises 14 residues. CDR3 nucleotide sequence: TGCGCCAGCAGCTTCTCCGGTCATGGAAACACCATATATTTT. This sequence encodes CASSFSGHGNTIYF.

The chain carries TRBV7-2 and TRBJ2-7; 10 nucleotides agree with TRBD1. Germline V lookup: CDR1 SGHTA, CDR2 FQGNSA. The J segment lost 3 bases and the V segment lost 5 bases, leaving 10 bases of the junction unmatched. There are 16 residues in the CDR3. The CDR3 nucleotides read TGTGCCAGCAGCGGGGGGGACAGGGGTGATTTCTACGAGCAGTACTTC. Its protein product is CASSGGDRGDFYEQYF.

This rearrangement joins TRBV5-6 to TRBJ2-7, with a possible D match to TRBD2 (6 bases). V gave up 4 bases and J gave up 3 bases, with 14 bases separating them. The CDR3 length is 14 residues. Germline V lookup: CDR1 SGHDT, CDR2 YYEEEE. The chain's CDR3 is CASSHGGTFYEQYF. Here the CDR3 DNA reads TGTGCCAGCAGCCACGGCGGGACTTTCTACGAGCAGTACTTC.